Presented here are 32 T cell receptor beta chains from one specimen sequenced in a study of PD-L1 blockade in urothelial cancer. Profiling relied on immunoSEQ multiplex PCR, and the TCRdb table lists in-frame clones only, not all of them. The data hold some 50,000 clones, with about 87% observed a single time. Sequences were derived from PBMCs, sampled around atezolizumab (anti-PD-L1) treatment. Source of these receptors: a man older than 75 with urothelial cancer.

This clone was picked up one time. This chain links TRBV6-5 with TRBJ1-1; 9 positions agree with TRBD1. The CDR3 loop spans 15 amino acids. Per germline, CDR1 MNHEY and CDR2 SVGAGI. The J segment lost 1 base and the V segment lost 4 bases, leaving 4 bases of the junction unmatched. In DNA, the CDR3 is TGTGCCAGCAGTTCCGGGACAGGGAGGAACACTGAAGCTTTCTTT. Translation: CASSSGTGRNTEAFF.

This clone has only one observation. V is TRBV5-6 and J is TRBJ2-1; TRBD1 agrees at 9 bases. The CDR3 runs to 14 residues. The J segment lost 4 bases and the V segment lost 3 bases, leaving 2 bases of the junction unmatched. Germline V gives CDR1 SGHDT, CDR2 YYEEEE. CDR3 residues: CASSSDRGYNEQFF. The CDR3 DNA follows: TGTGCCAGCAGCTCGGACAGGGGATACAATGAGCAGTTCTTC.

This chain connects TRBV11-2 to TRBJ1-2, with D uncertain. Germline V gene data show CDR1 as SGHAT and CDR2 as FQNNGV. This CDR3 comprises 13 residues. Trimming removed 1 base at V and 4 bases at J, with 7 bases between. The CDR3: CASSLGRVYGYTF. As DNA, the CDR3 is TGTGCCAGCAGCTTAGGGAGGGTCTATGGCTACACCTTC.

CDR3 amino acids: CASRRTSGGAETQYF. CDR3 DNA: TGCGCCAGCAGACGCACTAGCGGGGGGGCAGAGACCCAGTACTTC. The V and J genes are TRBV4-1 and TRBJ2-5; the match to TRBD2 covers 13 bases. V was clipped by 6 bases and J by 4 bases; unmatched bases: 5. The germline CDR1 and CDR2 sequences are MGHRA and YSYEKL. The CDR3 contains 15 residues.

The chain has TRBV18 and TRBJ2-3; D is perhaps TRBD2 (6 bases). V was trimmed by 6 bases and J by 6 bases, leaving 22 bases between them. The CDR3 runs 16 residues. Germline V gives CDR1 KGHSH, CDR2 LQKENI. CDR3 DNA sequence: TGTGCCAGCTCCCTCAATCTAGCGAAACAAATGGATACGCAGTATTTT. This gives the protein CASSLNLAKQMDTQYF.

CDR3 protein: CASRTSGKTGELFF. The CDR3 DNA reads as TGTGCCAGCAGGACTAGCGGGAAGACCGGGGAGCTGTTTTTT. The chain uses TRBV28 and TRBJ2-2, with 11 bases lining up with TRBD2. Germline CDR1 MDHEN, CDR2 SYDVKM. This CDR3 is 14 amino acids long. The V gene end was trimmed by 6 bases and the J gene end by 5 bases; junction bases not matched to a gene: 2.

V gene TRBV15 combines with J gene TRBJ2-5; the match to TRBD1 covers 8 bases. This CDR3 region has 15 residues. CDR1 is LNHNV and CDR2 is YYDKDF in the germline V gene (reference sequence). Trimming at V came to 5 bases and at J to 5 bases, leaving 10 bases not matched to a gene. Here the CDR3 DNA reads TGTGCCACCAGCGACGGCAGGACAGGGTCCGAGACCCAGTACTTC. Amino acid sequence: CATSDGRTGSETQYF.

This clone appeared once. V gene TRBV2 combines with J gene TRBJ2-1, with 9 bases identical to TRBD2. CDR1 is SNHLY and CDR2 is FYNNEI in the germline V gene. Unmatched junction bases numbered 18, after V lost 6 bases and J lost 0 bases. The CDR3 loop spans 20 amino acids. CDR3: CASSTSSAGGILSSYNEQFF. The CDR3, as DNA: TGTGCCAGCAGCACGAGTAGTGCGGGAGGGATACTTAGCTCCTACAATGAGCAGTTCTTC.

Points on this clone: Other DNA sequences in this sample translate to the same CDR3. V and J are TRBV7-2 and TRBJ2-7; no clear D. The CDR3 totals 14 residues. Germline V gives CDR1 SGHTA, CDR2 FQGNSA. Between the trimmed V and J ends, which lost 1 base and 0 bases, there was a span of 7 bases. In DNA form, the CDR3 reads TGTGCCAGCAGCTTAGACAGAAGCTCCTACGAGCAGTACTTC. Protein: CASSLDRSSYEQYF.

Only a few counts were recorded for this clone. The V gene is TRBV5-1, the J gene TRBJ2-7; D call uncertain. The V and J ends lost 5 bases and 0 bases respectively, with 12 bases between them. Germline V CDR1 and CDR2: SGHRS, YFSETQ. The CDR3 has 14 residues. CDR3 residues: CASRFTLSSYEQYF. The CDR3 nucleotides read TGCGCCAGCAGGTTTACGCTAAGCTCCTACGAGCAGTACTTC.

The chain couples TRBV28 to TRBJ1-1, with 9 nucleotides matching TRBD1. Germline trimming cut 6 bases from V and 10 bases from J; bases unmatched to any gene: 3. The CDR3 loop spans 11 amino acids. Germline CDR1 MDHEN, CDR2 SYDVKM. For the CDR3, the DNA is TGTGCCAGCAGGATACAGGGGGCAGCTTTCTTT. Its translation: CASRIQGAAFF.

This chain joins TRBV11-2 and TRBJ1-3; D unclear. The V gene's germline CDR1 is SGHAT and CDR2 FQNNGV. Trimming took off 5 bases at V and 4 bases at J, with 15 bases between the two ends. The CDR3 is made up of 15 amino acids. CDR3 nucleotide sequence: TGTGCCAGCAGCCTGACTCGGGAGGCAGGAAACACCATATATTTT. It specifies CASSLTREAGNTIYF.

The J gene is TRBJ2-5, the V gene TRBV5-1; tentative D call: TRBD2 (5 bases). V was pared by 1 base and J by 3 bases, with 13 bases between. The CDR3 runs 15 residues. The V gene's germline CDR1 is SGHRS and CDR2 YFSETQ. CDR3 sequence: CASSLNGPEEETQYF. CDR3 in DNA: TGCGCCAGCAGCTTGAACGGGCCGGAGGAAGAGACCCAGTACTTC.

The chain joins TRBV6-5 to TRBJ2-2; 11 bases agree with TRBD2. Per germline, CDR1 MNHEY and CDR2 SVGAGI. The ends lost 4 bases at V and 5 bases at J; junction bases unmatched: 6. The length of the CDR3 is 16 residues. This chain's CDR3 is CASSFLAGGGTGELFF. Here the CDR3 DNA reads TGTGCCAGCAGTTTTTTAGCGGGAGGGGGTACCGGGGAGCTGTTTTTT.

A single count supports this clone. V gene TRBV5-4 combines with J gene TRBJ2-2; D may be TRBD2 (5 bases). This CDR3 is built from 15 residues. Germline V lookup: CDR1 SGHNT, CDR2 YYREEE (reference sequence). Trimming stripped 0 bases from V and 4 bases from J, with 10 bases between. The CDR3 nucleotides are TGTGCCAGCAGCTTGGGTGGGAGCGGCACCGGGGAGCTGTTTTTT. Amino acids: CASSLGGSGTGELFF.

J is TRBJ1-1 and V is TRBV18; D gene uncertain. The CDR3 has 14 residues. V was pared by 3 bases and J by 4 bases, with 12 bases between. CDR1 is KGHSH, CDR2 LQKENI, per germline. The CDR3 region has the DNA TGTGCCAGCTCACCTACGCATGGCGGCACTGAAGCTTTCTTT. Protein sequence: CASSPTHGGTEAFF. Full variable domain (rest looked up from reference TRBV18 and TRBJ1-1): NAGVMQNPRHLVRRRGQEARLRCSPMKGHSHVYWYRQLPEEGLKFMVYLQKENIIDESGMPKERFSAEFPKEGPSILRIQQVVRGDSAAYFCASSPTHGGTEAFFGQGTRLTVV.

V is TRBV4-2 and J is TRBJ1-1; D gene unclear. The CDR3 has 14 amino acids. Germline values: CDR1 LGHNA, CDR2 YNFKEQ. Between the trimmed V and J ends, which lost 1 base and 4 bases, there was a span of 10 bases. The CDR3 loop reads CASSQVGSSTEAFF. The CDR3 nucleotides read TGTGCCAGCAGCCAAGTAGGGAGCTCCACTGAAGCTTTCTTT.

CDR3 DNA: TGTGCCAGCAGCCAAGGACTAGCGGCACGCACAGATACGCAGTATTTT. It encodes CASSQGLAARTDTQYF. The chain links TRBV14 to TRBJ2-3, with TRBD2 matching 9 bases. The ends lost 1 base at V and 1 base at J; junction bases unmatched: 3. CDR1 SGHDN and CDR2 FVKESK come from the germline V gene. CDR3 length: 16 residues.

This clone was detected only a few times. The V call is TRBV6-1, the J call TRBJ1-4, with a tentative D call TRBD1 (5 bases). The CDR3 is 12 residues long. Germline-derived CDR1 and CDR2 are MNHNS and SASEGT. The germline V and J ends were trimmed by 6 bases and 4 bases, with 6 bases remaining between them. The CDR3 spells CASRDINEKLFF. CDR3 DNA sequence: TGTGCCAGCAGGGACATTAATGAAAAACTGTTTTTT.

The chain carries TRBV4-1 and TRBJ1-2; 9 positions match TRBD1. Germline assignment: CDR1 MGHRA and CDR2 YSYEKL. V dropped 1 base and J dropped 3; count of bases not matched to a gene: 9. CDR3 size: 17 residues. Here the CDR3 reads CASSQGISGQGYYGYTF. The CDR3 DNA sequence: TGCGCCAGCAGCCAAGGAATCTCGGGACAGGGATACTATGGCTACACCTTC.

This sequence joins TRBV18 and TRBJ2-7, with 9 bases lining up with TRBD1. The CDR3 is 14 amino acids. Germline CDR1 is KGHSH and CDR2 is LQKENI. V was clipped by 3 bases and J by 6 bases; unmatched bases: 6. The CDR3 DNA follows: TGTGCCAGCTCACCGGGACAGGGTACGGGCGAGCAGTACTTC. Encoded protein: CASSPGQGTGEQYF.

V gene TRBV7-2 combines with J gene TRBJ1-1; 12 bases agree with TRBD1. CDR1 is SGHTA, CDR2 FQGNSA, per germline. V was clipped by 3 bases and J by 7 bases; unmatched bases: 3. The CDR3 length is 14 residues. The CDR3 nucleotides read TGTGCCAGCAGCTTGGGACAGGGGGCCGTTGAAGCTTTCTTT. Protein sequence: CASSLGQGAVEAFF.

This clone has a single count. This sequence joins TRBV27 and TRBJ2-5; D perhaps matches TRBD1 (7 bases). Germline V CDR1 and CDR2: MNHEY, SMNVEV (reference sequence). Trimming stripped 5 bases from V and 4 bases from J, with 20 bases between. There are 16 residues in the CDR3. CDR3 in DNA: TGTGCCAGCAGTACCGCCTGGCGCCAGGGGGGAGAGACCCAGTACTTC. Protein: CASSTAWRQGGETQYF.

This clone was seen a handful of times. The V call is TRBV29-1, the J call TRBJ2-2, with a possible D match to TRBD2 (6 bases). Germline values: CDR1 SQVTM, CDR2 ANQGSEA. Trimming took 5 bases from V and 6 from J, leaving 7 bases between them. The CDR3 is 11 residues long. In nucleotides, the CDR3 is TGCAGCGTTAGGAGGGCCGGGGAGCTGTTTTTT. It yields the protein CSVRRAGELFF.

This chain uses TRBV29-1 with TRBJ2-1; D gene ambiguous. Germline CDR1 and CDR2: SQVTM and ANQGSEA. There are 16 residues in the CDR3. V shed 7 bases and J shed 0 bases, with 19 bases lying between them. DNA of the CDR3: TGCAGCGCCTCATCATTCCAGTCCAGCTCCTACAATGAGCAGTTCTTC. Translated: CSASSFQSSSYNEQFF.

The chain joins TRBV5-1 to TRBJ1-2; tentatively, D is TRBD1 (5 bases). Per the germline V gene, CDR1 is SGHRS and CDR2 is YFSETQ. Trimming left V 2 bases short and J 3 bases short, with 14 bases between. This CDR3 spans 15 amino acids. The CDR3 region has the DNA TGCGCCAGCAGCTTTGGTGTAGGGGAGGACTATGGCTACACCTTC. It translates to CASSFGVGEDYGYTF.

The rearrangement uses TRBV19 and TRBJ2-3, with 10 bases fitting TRBD1. Germline-derived CDR1 and CDR2 are LNHDA and SQIVND (reference sequence). V was clipped by 7 bases and J by 6 bases; unmatched bases: 4. This CDR3 spans 13 amino acids. The CDR3 region is CASKDRGADTQYF. In DNA form, the CDR3 reads TGTGCCAGTAAGGACAGGGGGGCCGATACGCAGTATTTT.

The chain links TRBV6-1 to TRBJ2-7; possibly TRBD2 for D (6 bases). Germline CDR1 is MNHNS and CDR2 is SASEGT. Trimming cost V 7 bases and J 2 bases, with 12 bases left between them. The CDR3 is 13 amino acids. The CDR3 DNA is TGTGCCAGCACGGCTAGCGCCGCCTACGAGCAGTACTTC. Its protein is CASTASAAYEQYF.

This rearrangement joins TRBV5-1 to TRBJ2-2; TRBD2 matches 13 bases. CDR3 length: 14 amino acids. Germline V lookup: CDR1 SGHRS, CDR2 YFSETQ. With 7 bases clipped from V and 4 bases from J, the junction kept 1 base outside the gene matches. CDR3 in DNA: TGCGCCAGCCGGACTAGCGGGAGCACCGGGGAGCTGTTTTTT. Protein sequence: CASRTSGSTGELFF.

The chain couples TRBV28 to TRBJ2-7, with 9 bases aligning to TRBD1. The CDR3 has 15 residues. From germline, CDR1 is MDHEN and CDR2 SYDVKM. V gave up 3 bases and J gave up 7 bases; unmatched junction bases: 10. CDR3 sequence reads: CASSFTGQGLAEQYF. CDR3 bases: TGTGCCAGCAGTTTTACGGGACAGGGACTTGCAGAGCAGTACTTC.

V gene TRBV6-5 combines with J gene TRBJ1-3; D not resolved. The CDR3 is 15 residues long. V shed 0 bases and J shed 0 bases, with 6 bases lying between them. CDR1 MNHEY and CDR2 SVGAGI come from the germline V gene. CDR3 protein: CASSYSRDSGNTIYF. DNA of the CDR3: TGTGCCAGCAGTTACTCCCGGGACTCTGGAAACACCATATATTTT.

CDR3 DNA: TGTGCCATCAGTGAGAGGAGTCAAGAGACCCAGTACTTC. It is translated as CAISERSQETQYF. The chain recombines TRBV10-3 with TRBJ2-5; D is unclear. Between the trimmed V and J ends, which lost 2 bases and 2 bases, there was a span of 6 bases. CDR3 length: 13 residues. Germline values: CDR1 ENHRY, CDR2 SYGVKD.